The T cell receptor (beta chain) under discussion was sequenced for a study of T cell responses to AZD1222 COVID-19 vaccine listed by TCRdb under 2021. About the full investigation: AZD1222 recipients with second doses at about 4 weeks or about 12 weeks were pooled, because spike-specific TCR depth and breadth did not differ between schedules. A total of over 230 trial participants underwent TCR sequencing, of whom 207 received two doses of AZD1222 and about 26 received two doses of the MenACWY control vaccine. Trial participants were enrolled by age into 18-55, 56-69 and 70-plus year subgroups, with roughly 160, 29 and 62 TCR-sequenced participants respectively.

The paper as a whole reports these results and caveats: Because no day 14 peak-response samples were available, the repertoires could be characterized only after the peak T cell response. Conclusions about previously exposed vaccinees are limited because only six or seven AZD1222 recipients were SARS-CoV-2 seropositive at baseline. Participants were mostly white British, with more females than males. The authors suggested clonal diversity may have been underestimated. Reportedly, close to half of the unique spike-specific TCRs recognized epitopes lying outside the regions that are mutated in the B.1.351 and B.1.1.7 variants. CD4 TCRs associated with the vaccine covered the entire spike protein, and the dominant responses were in regions 160-218 and 743-854. A significant rise in spike-specific TCR breadth and depth was observed after two AZD1222 doses relative to day 0 and relative to MenACWY recipients. In the small 56-69-year group, the increase in depth fell short of significance, most likely because of low power.

Relative to germline, V is 2 bases shorter and J is 6 bases shorter, with 5 bases between their ends. For CDR1 and CDR2, the germline V gene lists MNHEY and SVGAGI. The CDR3 covers 11 residues, taking in both the cysteine and the phenylalanine. The only DNA kept is the CDR3, 33 bases in frame from the first base. A note on this clone: Its antigen remains undetermined. No base qualities exist here, and no much larger clone lies one base off it.

The sample's time point label, decoded: baseline before first vaccination. Vaccinee samples were obtained from the UK trials COV001 and COV002, which included a single-blind randomized controlled phase 2/3 trial of AZD1222 (ChAdOx1 nCoV-19) in healthy adults. For TCRbeta chain sequencing, PBMC samples from trial participants were taken at day 0 and at day 28 after the second dose. The CDR3 regions of human TCRbeta chains were analyzed by immunosequencing. As for how the authors treated the data: Repertoire TCRs were matched against a reference library of SARS-CoV-2-specific TCRs generated with the MIRA antigen-specificity platform. Breadth was defined as the fraction of unique TCRs that were SARS-CoV-2-associated. Depth was defined as the fraction of total T cells that were SARS-CoV-2-associated. Each spike-specific TCR was assigned to its reactive spike region and to a CD4 or CD8 class using the MIRA data. Log10-transformed breadth and depth values were compared by one-way ANOVA with Sidak's multiple comparisons tests. The immuneACCESS repertoire file appears here via TCRdb, limited to in-frame rearrangements. These files lack a portion of the clones; in checked studies, under half of the deficit traces to unresolved V genes, and the cause of the others is not known. V and J calls and clone size come straight from that table; D and trimming were deduced from the DNA. The sample table contains more than 95,000 clones; only one count was recorded for about 88% of them. The ten largest clones add up to less than 9.5% of the sample.

In this chain, TRBV6-5 is recombined with TRBJ2-7, with the D gene too uncertain to name. Sequenced here: peripheral blood, sampled on day 0 of AZD1222 vaccination. The source of this sequence is an adult in good health. The CDR3 sequence is CASSYVGEQYF. The sequenced DNA: TGTGCCAGCAGTTACGTAGGCGAGCAGTACTTC.